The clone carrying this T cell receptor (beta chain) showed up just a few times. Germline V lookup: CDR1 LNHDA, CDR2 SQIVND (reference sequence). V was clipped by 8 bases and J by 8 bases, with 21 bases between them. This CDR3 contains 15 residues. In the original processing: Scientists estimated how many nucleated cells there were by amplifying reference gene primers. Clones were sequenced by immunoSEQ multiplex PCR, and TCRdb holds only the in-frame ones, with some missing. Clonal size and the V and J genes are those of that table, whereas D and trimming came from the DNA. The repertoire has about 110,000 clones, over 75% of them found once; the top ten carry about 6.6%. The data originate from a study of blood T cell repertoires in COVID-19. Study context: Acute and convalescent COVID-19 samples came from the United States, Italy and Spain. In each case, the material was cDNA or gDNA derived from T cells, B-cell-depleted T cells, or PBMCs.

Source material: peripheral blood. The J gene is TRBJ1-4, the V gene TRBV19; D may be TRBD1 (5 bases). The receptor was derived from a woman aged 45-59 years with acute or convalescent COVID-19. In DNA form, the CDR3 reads TGTGCCAGTTTGAGGCGGGACTCCGGACGGGAAAAACTGTTTTTT. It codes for CASLRRDSGREKLFF.